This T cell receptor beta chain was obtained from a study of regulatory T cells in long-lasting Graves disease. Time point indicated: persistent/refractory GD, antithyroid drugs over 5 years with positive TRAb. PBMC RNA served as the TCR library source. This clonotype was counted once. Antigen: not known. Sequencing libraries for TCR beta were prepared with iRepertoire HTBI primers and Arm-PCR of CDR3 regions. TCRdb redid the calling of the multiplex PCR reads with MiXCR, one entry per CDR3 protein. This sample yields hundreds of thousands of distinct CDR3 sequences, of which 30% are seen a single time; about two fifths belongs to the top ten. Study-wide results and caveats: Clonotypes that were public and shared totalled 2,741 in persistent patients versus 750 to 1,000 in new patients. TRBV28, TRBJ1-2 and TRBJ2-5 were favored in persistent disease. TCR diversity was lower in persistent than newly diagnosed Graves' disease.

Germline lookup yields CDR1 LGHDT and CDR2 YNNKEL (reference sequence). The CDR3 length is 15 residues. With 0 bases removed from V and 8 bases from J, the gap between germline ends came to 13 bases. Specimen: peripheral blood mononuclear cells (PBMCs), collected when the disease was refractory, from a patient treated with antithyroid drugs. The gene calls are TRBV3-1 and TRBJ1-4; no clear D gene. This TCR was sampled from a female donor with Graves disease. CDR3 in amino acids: CASSQDYGVGEKLFF. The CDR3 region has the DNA TGTGCCAGCAGCCAAGATTACGGGGTCGGCGAAAAACTGTTTTTT.